The next 4 T cell receptor beta chains were all read from a single sample in a study of blood T cell repertoires in COVID-19. Here immunoSEQ multiplex PCR was the method, and the copy in TCRdb shows in-frame clones only, minus some. The table has roughly 250,000 clones, approximately 85% seen once. Sequencing used PBMCs or T cells enriched from blood (not recorded which). The receptors were sampled from a woman in her thirties who had recovered from COVID-19.

V gene TRBV6-5 combines with J gene TRBJ1-3; weak D call: TRBD1 (5 bases). Germline CDR1 and CDR2: MNHEY and SVGAGI. This CDR3 has 14 residues. V lost 6 bases and J lost 2, with 11 bases in between. This CDR3 reads CASRGQTAGNTIYF. In nucleotides, the CDR3 is TGTGCCAGCAGAGGTCAGACAGCTGGAAACACCATATATTTT.

The chain combines TRBV19 with TRBJ1-6; 8 bases line up with TRBD1. The CDR3 has 14 residues. V gave up 6 bases and J gave up 9 bases; unmatched junction bases: 7. CDR1 is LNHDA and CDR2 is SQIVND in the germline V gene (reference sequence). The DNA for the CDR3 is TGTGCCAGTAGCCCGGGACAGGCCGGTTCACCCCTCCACTTT. Encoded protein: CASSPGQAGSPLHF.

This clone was seen ten or more times. The rearrangement links TRBV4-2 to TRBJ2-2; TRBD2 agrees at 13 bases. This CDR3 region has 16 residues. Unmatched junction bases numbered 1, after V lost 0 bases and J lost 6 bases. Germline V gives CDR1 LGHNA, CDR2 YNFKEQ. The CDR3 DNA follows: TGTGCCAGCAGCCAAGATACTAGCGGGGGGGCCGGGGAGCTGTTTTTT. Its translation: CASSQDTSGGAGELFF.

The chain combines TRBV10-3 with TRBJ1-2; D not certain. CDR1 is ENHRY and CDR2 is SYGVKD in the germline V gene. The CDR3 length is 15 residues. Trimming removed 0 bases at V and 0 bases at J, with 8 bases between. CDR3 DNA sequence: TGTGCCATCAGTGAGTCATTGTGGCCTAACTATGGCTACACCTTC. This translates into CAISESLWPNYGYTF.